What follows are 5 T cell receptor beta chains derived from one specimen sequenced in a study of Graves' ophthalmopathy and Graves' hyperthyroidism (dated 2018 in TCRdb). The run used an Illumina HiSeq 2000. For repertoire sequencing, the TCR beta CDR3 regions were amplified from RNA transcripts. The first round of RT-PCR was done with HTBI primers and the Qiagen OneStep RT-PCR kit, and was followed by a second round of multiplex PCR, then size selection and purification. Using fastp trimming at Q25 and MiXCR clonotype assembly, TCRdb reanalyzed the public sequencing data and kept in-frame beta chains. Each entry merges the rows of one CDR3 protein and shows their most common DNA and genes. The sample yields a few hundred thousand distinct CDR3 sequences; roughly 40% were counted once. The ten largest clones represent about 4.1% of the sample. The specimen was peripheral blood or thyroid tissue (not recorded which). These receptors came from an adult man with Graves' hyperthyroidism.

The sample holds many counts of this clonotype. This chain joins TRBV6-1 and TRBJ1-2, with D unclear. Per germline, CDR1 MNHNS and CDR2 SASEGT. The V gene lost 3 bases and the J gene lost 2 bases, with 13 bases spanning the gap. This CDR3 contains 15 residues. CDR3 bases: TGTGCCAGCAGTGACTTTGCGAGAAGGAACTATGGCTACACCTTC. This sequence encodes CASSDFARRNYGYTF.

This clonotype appeared a few times. This chain joins TRBV5-8 and TRBJ1-4; a weak D match, TRBD1 (5 bases). The germline CDR1 and CDR2 sequences are SGHTS and YDEGEE. V lost 2 bases and J lost 4, with 9 bases in between. The CDR3 runs 14 residues. In DNA, the CDR3 is TGTGCCAGCAGCTTTAAGGGGCGTAATGAAAAACTGTTTTTT. It specifies CASSFKGRNEKLFF.

This clonotype occurred a few times. This chain links TRBV7-8 with TRBJ1-4; the D gene is possibly TRBD1 (5 bases). Trimming removed 1 base at V and 3 bases at J, with 6 bases between. The CDR3 totals 14 residues. CDR1 is SGHVS, CDR2 FQNEAQ, per germline. CDR3 DNA: TGTGCCAGCAGCTTAGAAGGGGCTAATGAAAAACTGTTTTTT. This codes for CASSLEGANEKLFF.

The chain recombines TRBV7-9 with TRBJ1-1; no definite D call. V was shortened by 4 bases and J by 5 bases, with 17 bases between the two germline ends. The CDR3 covers 15 residues. Germline lookup yields CDR1 SEHNR and CDR2 FQNEAQ (reference sequence). This CDR3 is CASSSEFGLWTEAFF. The CDR3 DNA follows: TGTGCCAGCAGCTCCGAATTCGGACTTTGGACTGAAGCTTTCTTT.

This chain connects TRBV29-1 to TRBJ1-1; no clear D gene. The CDR3 sequence is 11 residues long. Per the germline V gene, CDR1 is SQVTM and CDR2 is ANQGSEA. V gave up 8 bases and J gave up 4 bases, with 11 bases separating them. The CDR3 loop reads CSSADTTEAFF. In DNA form, the CDR3 reads TGCAGCTCCGCCGATACCACTGAAGCTTTCTTT. Full variable domain (remainder filled in from reference TRBV29-1 and TRBJ1-1): SAVISQKPSRDICQRGTSLTIQCQVDSQVTMMFWYRQQPGQSLTLIATANQGSEATYESGFVIDKFPISRPNLTFSTLTVSNMSPEDSSIYLCSSADTTEAFFGQGTRLTVV.